A selection of T cell receptor beta chains follows, all from one sample in a study of blood T cell repertoires in COVID-19. TCRdb's table, derived via immunoSEQ multiplex PCR, lists solely in-frame clones and lacks some. The profile covers more than 85,000 clones, with approximately 82% appearing a single time and roughly a tenth taken by the ten largest. Sequencing used peripheral blood. All receptors derive from a man in his 60s with active or convalescent COVID-19. The CDR3 runs from the conserved cysteine through the conserved F or W. Each record gives: J gene, clone size, V gene, CDR3 length, D gene, CDR3 protein, CDR3 DNA. A D gene is named only where the DNA matches it firmly. Part of the rows lack a size; the others show once, few, many or a class for expanded clones.

j_call: TRBJ2-1
clone_size: -
v_call: TRBV5-6
cdr3_length: 16
d_call: TRBD2
cdr3_aa: CASSRGLAGVSNEQFF
cdr3_nt: TGTGCCAGCAGCCGTGGACTAGCGGGAGTAAGCAATGAGCAGTTCTTC

j_call: TRBJ2-7
clone_size: few
v_call: TRBV5-1
cdr3_length: 13
d_call: TRBD1
cdr3_aa: CASGSTGTYEQYF
cdr3_nt: TGCGCCAGCGGATCGACAGGGACCTACGAGCAGTACTTC

j_call: TRBJ2-3
clone_size: -
v_call: TRBV19
cdr3_length: 18
d_call: -
cdr3_aa: CASSIGGSNWRSTDTQYF
cdr3_nt: TGTGCCAGTAGTATAGGTGGCAGTAACTGGAGAAGCACAGATACGCAGTATTTT

j_call: TRBJ1-6
clone_size: -
v_call: TRBV28
cdr3_length: 14
d_call: -
cdr3_aa: CASSLTSNNSPLHF
cdr3_nt: TGTGCCAGCAGTTTGACAAGTAATAATTCACCCCTCCACTTT

j_call: TRBJ2-5
clone_size: -
v_call: TRBV6-6
cdr3_length: 13
d_call: -
cdr3_aa: CASTDSFQETQYF
cdr3_nt: TGTGCCAGCACCGACTCCTTCCAAGAGACCCAGTACTTC

j_call: TRBJ2-5
clone_size: -
v_call: TRBV11-2
cdr3_length: 17
d_call: TRBD1
cdr3_aa: CASSLAAGTGGGKTQYF
cdr3_nt: TGTGCCAGCAGCTTAGCAGCCGGGACAGGGGGCGGGAAGACCCAGTACTTC

j_call: TRBJ2-1
clone_size: -
v_call: TRBV4-2
cdr3_length: 14
d_call: TRBD2
cdr3_aa: CASSQTGGGNEQFF
cdr3_nt: TGTGCCAGCAGCCAAACGGGAGGGGGCAATGAGCAGTTCTTC

j_call: TRBJ1-3
clone_size: few
v_call: TRBV4-2
cdr3_length: 13
d_call: -
cdr3_aa: CASSPRAGNTIYF
cdr3_nt: TGTGCCAGCAGCCCCCGAGCTGGAAACACCATATATTTT

j_call: TRBJ2-5
clone_size: -
v_call: TRBV6-6
cdr3_length: 15
d_call: TRBD2
cdr3_aa: CASSSLGLAGETQYF
cdr3_nt: TGTGCCAGCAGTTCCCTGGGACTAGCGGGAGAGACCCAGTACTTC

j_call: TRBJ1-2
clone_size: -
v_call: TRBV6-6
cdr3_length: 14
d_call: -
cdr3_aa: CASSLPGVDYGYTF
cdr3_nt: TGTGCCAGCAGCCTTCCAGGGGTTGACTATGGCTACACCTTC

j_call: TRBJ2-7
clone_size: -
v_call: TRBV6-1
cdr3_length: 18
d_call: TRBD2
cdr3_aa: CASSEAGVGSGRAYEQYF
cdr3_nt: TGTGCCAGCAGTGAAGCAGGGGTCGGTAGCGGGAGGGCCTACGAGCAGTACTTC

j_call: TRBJ1-4
clone_size: -
v_call: TRBV7-9
cdr3_length: 14
d_call: -
cdr3_aa: CASSPGYTNEKLFF
cdr3_nt: TGTGCCAGCAGCCCAGGGTACACTAATGAAAAACTGTTTTTT

j_call: TRBJ1-1
clone_size: few
v_call: TRBV11-3
cdr3_length: 15
d_call: TRBD1
cdr3_aa: CASSSIRQGLAEAFF
cdr3_nt: TGTGCCAGCAGCTCGATTAGACAGGGACTCGCTGAAGCTTTCTTT

j_call: TRBJ2-7
clone_size: many
v_call: TRBV5-1
cdr3_length: 11
d_call: -
cdr3_aa: CASRTETEQYF
cdr3_nt: TGCGCCAGCAGGACAGAAACCGAGCAGTACTTC

j_call: TRBJ2-7
clone_size: -
v_call: TRBV5-6
cdr3_length: 15
d_call: TRBD1
cdr3_aa: CASSLAQGATYEQYF
cdr3_nt: TGTGCCAGCAGCTTAGCACAGGGGGCTACCTACGAGCAGTACTTC

j_call: TRBJ1-1
clone_size: -
v_call: TRBV28
cdr3_length: 13
d_call: -
cdr3_aa: CASSPGQPLRAFF
cdr3_nt: TGTGCCAGCAGCCCCGGACAGCCGTTGAGAGCTTTCTTT

j_call: TRBJ2-2
clone_size: -
v_call: TRBV28
cdr3_length: 16
d_call: TRBD2
cdr3_aa: CASRPPGLSNTGELFF
cdr3_nt: TGTGCCAGCAGGCCTCCGGGACTATCGAACACCGGGGAGCTGTTTTTT